Reported below is one TCR beta chain. Patients selected for sequencing had displayed CD8+CD57+ cell expansion by flow cytometry. Using genomic DNA as the template, TCR beta VDJ and CDR3 profiling was carried out. TCRdb reprocessed the reads via MiXCR and lists one record per CDR3 protein. The table includes roughly 290,000 distinct CDR3 sequences, approximately 60% detected once. The germline V gene has CDR1 LNHNV and CDR2 YYDKDF (reference sequence). The CDR3 sequence is 17 residues long. V shed 3 bases and J shed 3 bases, with 21 bases lying between them. The data are from a study of CD8+CD57+ T cells in acquired aplastic anemia.

This chain connects TRBV15 to TRBJ2-7, with D tentatively TRBD1 (5 bases). This receptor was identified in a human donor with aplastic anemia. Sequencing was carried out using sorted CD4+, CD8+, or CD8+CD57+ T cells (not recorded which) from PBMCs. The CDR3 DNA reads TGTGCCACCAGCAGTCTCACGGACGCTCAAAGGGGCTACGAGCAGTACTTC. Encoded protein: CATSSLTDAQRGYEQYF. The entire variable domain, with the rest obtained from reference TRBV15 and TRBJ2-7, is as follows: DAMVIQNPRYQVTQFGKPVTLSCSQTLNHNVMYWYQQKSSQAPKLLFHYYDKDFNNEADTPDNFQSRRPNTSFCFLDIRSPGLGDTAMYLCATSSLTDAQRGYEQYFGPGTRLTVT.